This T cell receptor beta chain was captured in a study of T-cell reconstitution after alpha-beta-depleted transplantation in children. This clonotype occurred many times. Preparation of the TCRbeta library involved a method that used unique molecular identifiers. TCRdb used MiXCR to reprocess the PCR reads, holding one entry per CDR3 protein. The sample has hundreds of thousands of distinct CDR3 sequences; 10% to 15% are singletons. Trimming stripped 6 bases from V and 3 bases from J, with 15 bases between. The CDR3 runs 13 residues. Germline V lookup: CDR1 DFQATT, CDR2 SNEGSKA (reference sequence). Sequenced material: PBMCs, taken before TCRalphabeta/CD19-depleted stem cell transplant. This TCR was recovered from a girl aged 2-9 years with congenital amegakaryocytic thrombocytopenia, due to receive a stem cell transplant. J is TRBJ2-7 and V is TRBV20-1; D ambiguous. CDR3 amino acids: CSAYSDALYEQYF. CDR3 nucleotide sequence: TGCAGTGCCTATTCTGACGCCCTCTACGAGCAGTACTTC.